The 32 T cell receptor beta chains in this list originate from one sample, sequenced in a study of technical replicates of blood from several donors. Libraries were prepared by immunoSEQ multiplex PCR; TCRdb keeps only in-frame clonotypes and omits some of them. Of around 83,000 clones in the sample, about 90% are singletons; the top ten hold 0.3% to 0.5%. The sample taken for sequencing was T cells isolated from PBMCs. These TCRs come from a human donor in good health. Some clones in this sample may be carry-over from other donors' samples.

The chain links TRBV5-1 to TRBJ1-1; 10 bases align to TRBD1. V was clipped by 7 bases and J by 3 bases; unmatched bases: 6. The CDR3 extends over 14 amino acids. Looked up from germline, CDR1 is SGHRS and CDR2 is YFSETQ. In nucleotides, the CDR3 is TGCGCCAGCGCCGGGGACAGGGGTTACACTGAAGCTTTCTTT. It yields the protein CASAGDRGYTEAFF.

This chain links TRBV11-3 with TRBJ2-2; D is perhaps TRBD2 (6 bases). The CDR3 consists of 15 residues. With 0 bases removed from V and 8 bases from J, the gap between germline ends came to 13 bases. Germline assignment: CDR1 SGHNT and CDR2 YENEEA. The CDR3 bases are TGTGCCAGCAGCTTAGATCCGGCGGGGCTTGGGGAGCTGTTTTTT. Translation gives CASSLDPAGLGELFF. Full variable domain (outside the CDR3, taken from reference TRBV11-3 and TRBJ2-2): EAGVVQSPRYKIIEKKQPVAFWCNPISGHNTLYWYLQNLGQGPELLIRYENEEAVDDSQLPKDRFSAERLKGVDSTLKIQPAELGDSAVYLCASSLDPAGLGELFFGEGSRLTVL.

The J gene is TRBJ1-5, the V gene TRBV6-1; unclear D gene. Germline assignment: CDR1 MNHNS and CDR2 SASEGT. The CDR3 has 14 residues. Trimming removed 2 bases at V and 3 bases at J, with 8 bases between. This chain's CDR3 is CASSELGSNQPQHF. Here the CDR3 DNA reads TGTGCCAGCAGTGAACTCGGTTCCAATCAGCCCCAGCATTTT.

The chain combines TRBV28 with TRBJ2-7, with TRBD2 matching 11 bases. Germline CDR1 MDHEN, CDR2 SYDVKM. Trimming took 3 bases from V and 4 from J; bases not matched to a gene: 8. The CDR3 length is 16 residues. The CDR3 coding sequence is TGTGCCAGCAGTTTCCGACTAGCGGGAAGCCATTACGAGCAGTACTTC. Amino acid sequence: CASSFRLAGSHYEQYF.

J is TRBJ2-1 and V is TRBV19, with TRBD2 matching 8 bases. Germline values: CDR1 LNHDA, CDR2 SQIVND (reference sequence). The CDR3 loop spans 16 amino acids. The V segment lost 6 bases and the J segment 5 bases; nucleotides outside the gene matches: 12. The CDR3 DNA is TGTGCCAGTAGGAGGCGCGCGGCGGGAGGTAACAATGAGCAGTTCTTC. Its translation is CASRRRAAGGNNEQFF.

This clone came up a few times. The CDR3 sequence is CASSGTSGGETQYF. CDR3 nucleotides: TGTGCCAGCAGCGGGACTAGCGGGGGAGAGACCCAGTACTTC. This chain connects TRBV9 to TRBJ2-5; 13 bases line up with TRBD2. J gave up 4 bases and V 3 bases, and 0 bases lay outside the gene matches. CDR1 is SGDLS, CDR2 YYNGEE, per germline. The CDR3 is made up of 14 amino acids.

This clone has only a few counts. The chain links TRBV19 to TRBJ2-6; D is possibly TRBD1 (5 bases). The CDR3 is 15 amino acids. Germline CDR1 and CDR2: LNHDA and SQIVND (reference sequence). V was trimmed by 7 bases and J by 1 base, leaving 11 bases between them. Here the CDR3 DNA reads TGTGCCAGTACCCCTACAGGTTCTGGGGCCAACGTCCTGACTTTC. Its translation is CASTPTGSGANVLTF.

This clone is medium-sized by share. Distinct nucleotide sequences in the sample also encode this CDR3. The rearrangement uses TRBV6-5 and TRBJ2-4, with TRBD1 identical over 8 bases. The length of the CDR3 is 13 residues. Germline CDR1 is MNHEY and CDR2 is SVGAGI. The V segment lost 2 bases and the J segment 6 bases; nucleotides outside the gene matches: 0. The CDR3 reads CASSYDRGNIQYF. The CDR3 DNA reads as TGTGCCAGCAGTTACGACAGGGGAAACATTCAGTACTTC.

The gene calls are TRBV10-3 and TRBJ1-2; D is perhaps TRBD1 (5 bases). The CDR3 is 11 amino acids. The germline CDR1 and CDR2 sequences are ENHRY and SYGVKD. Between the trimmed V and J ends, which lost 6 bases and 7 bases, there was a span of 9 bases. The CDR3: CAIRGQGGYTF. The DNA for the CDR3 is TGTGCCATCAGGGGGCAGGGTGGCTACACCTTC.

This chain links TRBV9 with TRBJ2-5, with TRBD2 matching 7 bases. With V trimmed by 4 bases and J by 5 bases, 11 bases remained unmatched. CDR3 size: 15 residues. CDR1 SGDLS and CDR2 YYNGEE come from the germline V gene. CDR3: CASSSLGEGRETQYF. The CDR3 region has the DNA TGTGCCAGCAGCTCCTTAGGGGAGGGACGGGAGACCCAGTACTTC.

The chain recombines TRBV7-6 with TRBJ1-2, with unresolved D. The V gene lost 4 bases and the J gene lost 3 bases, with 9 bases spanning the gap. The CDR3 sequence is 13 residues long. Germline V gives CDR1 SGHVS, CDR2 FNYEAQ. CDR3 loop: CASSSDKDYGYTF. The CDR3 DNA reads TGTGCCAGCAGCTCCGACAAGGACTATGGCTACACCTTC.

A single count supports this clone. V is TRBV30 and J is TRBJ2-3; 10 bases align to TRBD2. The CDR3 is 13 residues long. The V and J ends lost 5 bases and 6 bases, in that order; junction bases with no gene match: 5. The germline gives CDR1 GTSNPN, CDR2 SVGIG (reference sequence). The CDR3 loop is CAWRLAGADTQYF. CDR3 DNA sequence: TGTGCCTGGCGGCTAGCGGGAGCCGATACGCAGTATTTT.

This clone has more than one count but fewer than ten. The chain has TRBV2 and TRBJ1-5; 9 bases are a match to TRBD1. CDR3 length: 13 residues. J was trimmed by 6 bases and V by 4 bases; bases with no gene match: 1. The germline gives CDR1 SNHLY, CDR2 FYNNEI. This CDR3 is CASSATGGQPQHF. For the CDR3, the DNA is TGTGCCAGCAGTGCGACAGGGGGTCAGCCCCAGCATTTT.

CDR3: CASSIGGYEQYF. The CDR3 nucleotides read TGTGCCAGTAGTATAGGAGGATACGAGCAGTACTTC. The J gene is TRBJ2-7, the V gene TRBV19, with D uncertain. This CDR3 has 12 residues. Trimming shortened V by 1 base and J by 4 bases, and 5 bases separated the two germline ends. Germline-derived CDR1 and CDR2 are LNHDA and SQIVND (reference sequence).

V gene TRBV29-1 combines with J gene TRBJ2-7, with D possibly matching TRBD2 (5 bases). Trimming pared 5 bases from V and 0 bases from J, leaving 11 bases between. Germline lookup yields CDR1 SQVTM and CDR2 ANQGSEA. The CDR3 consists of 13 residues. CDR3 nucleotides: TGCAGCGTTTCGGCGGGCCTCTCCTACGAGCAGTACTTC. Residues: CSVSAGLSYEQYF.

V and J are TRBV6-1 and TRBJ2-1; TRBD2 agrees at 9 bases. Germline values: CDR1 MNHNS, CDR2 SASEGT. CDR3 length equals 16 residues. The V gene end was trimmed by 1 base and the J gene end by 2 bases; junction bases not matched to a gene: 3. The CDR3 loop is CASSEGGGRAYNEQFF. The CDR3 DNA reads TGTGCCAGCAGTGAAGGGGGCGGGAGGGCCTACAATGAGCAGTTCTTC.

The gene calls are TRBV6-6 and TRBJ1-2; 8 bases agree with TRBD1. Losses at the gene ends were 5 bases for V and 4 bases for J; bases not matched to a gene: 9. CDR3 length: 15 amino acids. Looked up from germline, CDR1 is MNHNY and CDR2 is SVGAGI (reference sequence). The CDR3, as DNA: TGTGCCAGCAGTAGCGCCGGGACAGGCACCTATGGCTACACCTTC. Protein product: CASSSAGTGTYGYTF.

The gene calls are TRBV9 and TRBJ1-1; a weak D match, TRBD1 (5 bases). V dropped 0 bases and J dropped 4 bases, with 10 bases sitting between them. This CDR3 contains 14 residues. CDR1 and CDR2 (germline): SGDLS, YYNGEE. The CDR3 is CASSVGGSSTEAFF. CDR3 DNA sequence: TGTGCCAGCAGCGTAGGGGGCTCGAGCACTGAAGCTTTCTTT.

V gene TRBV6-1 combines with J gene TRBJ1-5, with D possibly TRBD1 on 6 matching bases. Germline V gives CDR1 MNHNS, CDR2 SASEGT. V was pared by 0 bases and J by 2 bases, with 11 bases between. The CDR3 covers 16 residues. CDR3 amino acids: CASSEARTVRNQPQHF. DNA for the CDR3: TGTGCCAGCAGTGAAGCCCGGACAGTACGCAATCAGCCCCAGCATTTT.

This sequence joins TRBV5-4 and TRBJ1-4, with D possibly TRBD1 on 5 matching bases. The CDR3 contains 15 residues. V was cut by 7 bases and J by 2 bases, with 15 bases left in between. Germline CDR1 and CDR2: SGHNT and YYREEE (reference sequence). CDR3 amino acids: CASGEQAGTNEKLFF. CDR3 DNA: TGTGCCAGCGGAGAACAGGCCGGGACTAATGAAAAACTGTTTTTT.

This chain connects TRBV7-8 to TRBJ1-1; D might be TRBD1 (5 bases). The germline gives CDR1 SGHVS, CDR2 FQNEAQ. V was pared by 3 bases and J by 2 bases, with 10 bases between. The length of the CDR3 is 14 residues. This CDR3 is CASSFWGDNTEAFF. The CDR3 DNA reads as TGTGCCAGCAGCTTTTGGGGGGATAACACTGAAGCTTTCTTT.

The chain couples TRBV11-2 to TRBJ2-1; 7 nucleotides line up with TRBD2. The CDR3 is 15 amino acids. J lost 3 bases, V lost 2 bases, and 4 bases had no gene match. Per the germline V gene, CDR1 is SGHAT and CDR2 is FQNNGV. Here the CDR3 reads CASSLLWEGYNEQFF. CDR3 DNA sequence: TGTGCCAGCAGCTTACTGTGGGAGGGCTACAATGAGCAGTTCTTC.

This clone was detected only once. The chain employs TRBV29-1 and TRBJ2-3; 7 bases agree with TRBD1. This CDR3 comprises 13 residues. Germline V lookup: CDR1 SQVTM, CDR2 ANQGSEA. V dropped 3 bases and J dropped 4; count of bases not matched to a gene: 4. The CDR3 bases are TGCAGCGTTGAGTTTCAGGGGGCAGATACGCAGTATTTT. Protein: CSVEFQGADTQYF.

The chain employs TRBV9 and TRBJ1-4, with D possibly matching TRBD1 (5 bases). V shed 2 bases and J shed 4 bases, with 12 bases lying between them. CDR1 and CDR2 (germline): SGDLS, YYNGEE. The CDR3 covers 15 residues. CDR3 residues: CASSVGGAYNEKLFF. CDR3 sequence (DNA): TGTGCCAGCAGCGTGGGGGGAGCCTATAATGAAAAACTGTTTTTT.

CDR3 in amino acids: CASSLVGLAPDTQYF. DNA of the CDR3: TGTGCCAGCAGCCTCGTTGGTCTAGCTCCAGATACGCAGTATTTT. The chain links TRBV5-6 to TRBJ2-3; tentatively, D is TRBD2 (5 bases). This CDR3 is 15 amino acids long. The ends were cut back, 4 bases at V and 4 bases at J, with 16 bases in the middle. Germline V lookup: CDR1 SGHDT, CDR2 YYEEEE.

The chain joins TRBV11-2 to TRBJ2-1; no firm D call. The CDR3 length is 11 residues. Germline V CDR1 and CDR2: SGHAT, FQNNGV. V gave up 2 bases and J gave up 9 bases, with 5 bases separating them. The CDR3 nucleotides are TGTGCCAGCAGCTTATATAGTGAGCAGTTCTTC. Translated: CASSLYSEQFF.

This clone was counted once. The V and J genes are TRBV27 and TRBJ1-4; D may be TRBD1 (5 bases). Germline V CDR1 and CDR2: MNHEY, SMNVEV (reference sequence). Trimming took off 2 bases at V and 4 bases at J, with 8 bases between the two ends. The CDR3 sequence is 14 residues long. The CDR3 nucleotides are TGTGCCAGCAGTTTAGAAGGACATAATGAAAAACTGTTTTTT. Its translation is CASSLEGHNEKLFF.

This clone was counted a single time. The chain is built from TRBV5-1 and TRBJ2-5; 8 bases are shared with TRBD2. Germline V gene data show CDR1 as SGHRS and CDR2 as YFSETQ. With 3 bases clipped from V and 5 bases from J, the junction kept 9 bases outside the gene matches. The CDR3 contains 15 residues. The CDR3 region has the DNA TGCGCCAGCAGCTCGACCGGGACTAGAGGGGAGACCCAGTACTTC. This translates into CASSSTGTRGETQYF.

This chain links TRBV27 with TRBJ2-7, with 9 bases that match TRBD1. The CDR3 covers 16 residues. The germline V gene encodes CDR1 MNHEY and CDR2 SMNVEV (reference sequence). V was clipped by 5 bases and J by 0 bases; unmatched bases: 8. The CDR3 nucleotides are TGTGCCAGCAGTCCGTCCGGGACAGGGCTCTCCTACGAGCAGTACTTC. It specifies CASSPSGTGLSYEQYF.

The chain has TRBV11-3 and TRBJ1-1; D call uncertain. Trimming removed 9 bases from V and 2 bases from J, with 4 bases in between. CDR1 is SGHNT and CDR2 is YENEEA in the germline V gene. The CDR3 contains 10 residues. Written as DNA, the CDR3 is TGTGCCAGTCATAACACTGAAGCTTTCTTT. This translates into CASHNTEAFF. Complete variable domain (other parts from reference TRBV11-3 and TRBJ1-1): EAGVVQSPRYKIIEKKQPVAFWCNPISGHNTLYWYLQNLGQGPELLIRYENEEAVDDSQLPKDRFSAERLKGVDSTLKIQPAELGDSAVYLCASHNTEAFFGQGTRLTVV.

This rearrangement joins TRBV10-2 to TRBJ2-7, with TRBD2 matching over 9 bases. Germline CDR1 and CDR2: WSHSY and SAAADI. Trimming removed 3 bases from V and 4 bases from J; junction bases left unmatched: 4. The CDR3 runs to 14 residues. In nucleotides, the CDR3 is TGCGCCAGCAGTGATGGTAGCGGGGGTTACGAGCAGTACTTC. Encoded protein: CASSDGSGGYEQYF.

This chain joins TRBV6-5 and TRBJ2-3, with 8 nucleotides matching TRBD2. This CDR3 has 14 residues. Germline-derived CDR1 and CDR2 are MNHEY and SVGAGI. Germline trimming cut 7 bases from V and 1 base from J; bases unmatched to any gene: 4. The CDR3 sequence is CASTGREGTDTQYF. CDR3 coding DNA: TGTGCCAGCACGGGGCGGGAGGGCACAGATACGCAGTATTTT.